This TCR beta chain was identified during a study of regulatory T cells in long-lasting Graves disease. General study findings and limits: Persistent disease exhibited a predilection for TRBV28, TRBJ1-2 and TRBJ2-5.

Sample time point: newly diagnosed GD, antithyroid drugs for less than 3 months. PBMC RNA served as the TCR library source. This clonotype has a count of ten or more. Antigen unknown. CDR3 length: 13 residues. Germline-derived CDR1 and CDR2 are DFQATT and SNEGSKA (reference sequence). V lost 6 bases and J lost 6; bases outside the gene matches: 8. With iRepertoire HTBI primers and Arm-PCR of CDR3 regions, TCR beta libraries were built. TCRdb itself ran the multiplex PCR reads through MiXCR, one entry per CDR3 protein. The repertoire includes around 240,000 distinct CDR3 sequences, under 20% of them detected once, and less than 15% sits in the top ten. The sample was also linked to a second study, of T cells in Graves' hyperthyroidism and ophthalmopathy. Turning to that study: Initially, a first-round RT-PCR of the TCR CDR3 employed the HTBI primer set.

The TCR was taken from a woman aged 30 to 39 with Graves disease. This material consisted of peripheral blood mononuclear cells (PBMCs), taken at new diagnosis, from a patient treated with antithyroid drugs. The gene calls are TRBV20-1 and TRBJ2-1, with 7 bases identical to TRBD1. In DNA, the CDR3 is TGCAGTGCGACCCTGAACAGGGGCAATGAGCAGTTCTTC. Encoded protein: CSATLNRGNEQFF.